The T cell receptor beta chain under discussion was sequenced for a study of blood T cell repertoires in COVID-19. Methods used by the authors: Amplified reference gene primers provided the basis for estimating nucleated cell counts. Method: immunoSEQ multiplex PCR; TCRdb's copy keeps in-frame clones and lacks some. The V and J calls and clone size are taken from that table; D and trimming were inferred from the DNA. This sample has roughly 410,000 clones; about nine tenths occur once, and the top ten carry less than 2%. This CDR3 comprises 17 residues. Trimming removed 7 bases from V and 0 bases from J, with 19 bases in between. In germline, CDR1 is SEHNR, CDR2 FQNEAQ (reference sequence).

The V call is TRBV7-9, the J call TRBJ1-3, with a weak D call TRBD1 (6 bases). The sequenced material came from peripheral blood. The clonotype was recovered from a woman between 40 and 55 years old with COVID-19, enrolled during active disease. CDR3 loop: CASTQGGGDASGNTIYF. The CDR3 DNA reads as TGTGCCAGCACCCAAGGAGGGGGGGACGCCTCTGGAAACACCATATATTTT.